This T cell receptor beta chain was recorded in a study of CXCR3-negative and CXCR3-positive naive CD8 T cells. Findings and limits, study-wide: CXCR3-positive naive cells had TRB CDR3s that were more hydrophobic than CXCR3-negative naive cells had.

In preparing the TRB cDNA libraries, 5' RACE with UMI labels was used. TCRdb reprocessed the 5' RACE reads and reports one entry per CDR3 protein, with no DNA. The table for this sample gives some 54,000 distinct CDR3 sequences. In the case of this clonotype: The target antigen is unknown.

Germline CDR1 is MDHEN and CDR2 is SYDVKM. The CDR3 sequence is 16 residues long. The V gene is TRBV28, the J gene TRBJ2-1; the TCRdb D gene call, TRBD2, has no DNA to confirm it. Sequences were obtained from naive CXCR3+ CD8+ T cells from blood. Subset denoted: CD45RO-CCR7+CD27+CD95- naive CD8+ T cells expressing CXCR3 (TNR3+). This sequence was found in a human donor in good health. Some clones in this sample may be carry-over from other donors' samples. CDR3 amino acids: CASRSPGLAGVNEQFF.